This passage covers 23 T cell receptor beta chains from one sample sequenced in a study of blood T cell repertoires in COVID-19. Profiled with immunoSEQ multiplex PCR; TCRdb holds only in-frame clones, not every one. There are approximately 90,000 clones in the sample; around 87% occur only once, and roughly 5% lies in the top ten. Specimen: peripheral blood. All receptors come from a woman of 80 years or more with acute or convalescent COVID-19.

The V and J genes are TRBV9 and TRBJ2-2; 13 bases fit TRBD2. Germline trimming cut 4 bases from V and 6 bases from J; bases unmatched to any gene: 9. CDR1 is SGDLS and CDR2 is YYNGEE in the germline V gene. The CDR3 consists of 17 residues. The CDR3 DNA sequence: TGTGCCAGCAGCACGGGACTAGCGGGGCCTCTAGCCGGGGAGCTGTTTTTT. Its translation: CASSTGLAGPLAGELFF.

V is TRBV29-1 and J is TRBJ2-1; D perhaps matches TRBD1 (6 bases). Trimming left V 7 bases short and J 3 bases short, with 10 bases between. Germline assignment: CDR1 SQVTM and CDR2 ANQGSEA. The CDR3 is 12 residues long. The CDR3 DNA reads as TGCAGCGCCTTAGGGGGCTACAATGAGCAGTTCTTC. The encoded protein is CSALGGYNEQFF.

CDR3 sequence: CASSLARDRGDTIYF. CDR3 sequence (DNA): TGTGCCAGCAGCTTAGCTCGGGACAGGGGTGACACCATATATTTT. V gene TRBV7-2 combines with J gene TRBJ1-3; TRBD1 agrees at 10 bases. The CDR3 has 15 residues. V shed 0 bases and J 8 bases; nucleotides not matched to a gene: 4. Germline assignment: CDR1 SGHTA and CDR2 FQGNSA.

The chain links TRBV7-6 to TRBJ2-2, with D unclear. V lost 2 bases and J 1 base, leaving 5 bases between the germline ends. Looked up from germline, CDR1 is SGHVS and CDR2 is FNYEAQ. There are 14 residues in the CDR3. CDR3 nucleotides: TGTGCCAGCAGCTTAAAACAGAACACCGGGGAGCTGTTTTTT. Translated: CASSLKQNTGELFF.

CDR3 sequence: CSAMTGFGQFF. The CDR3 nucleotides are TGCAGTGCTATGACAGGGTTTGGGCAGTTCTTC. This chain uses TRBV20-1 with TRBJ2-1; 7 bases line up with TRBD1. CDR3 length: 11 amino acids. V dropped 4 bases and J dropped 12; count of bases not matched to a gene: 6. The germline V gene encodes CDR1 DFQATT and CDR2 SNEGSKA (reference sequence).

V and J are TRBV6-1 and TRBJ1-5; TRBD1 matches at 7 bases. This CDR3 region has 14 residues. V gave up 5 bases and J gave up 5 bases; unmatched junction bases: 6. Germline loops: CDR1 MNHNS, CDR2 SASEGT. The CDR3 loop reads CASSSRDRDQPQHF. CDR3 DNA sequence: TGTGCCAGCAGTTCCCGGGACAGAGATCAGCCCCAGCATTTT.

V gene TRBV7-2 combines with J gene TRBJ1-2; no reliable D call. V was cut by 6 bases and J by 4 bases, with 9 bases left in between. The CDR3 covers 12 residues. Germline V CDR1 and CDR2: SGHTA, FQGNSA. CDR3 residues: CASSTDTYGYTF. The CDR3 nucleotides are TGTGCCAGCAGTACTGACACCTATGGCTACACCTTC.

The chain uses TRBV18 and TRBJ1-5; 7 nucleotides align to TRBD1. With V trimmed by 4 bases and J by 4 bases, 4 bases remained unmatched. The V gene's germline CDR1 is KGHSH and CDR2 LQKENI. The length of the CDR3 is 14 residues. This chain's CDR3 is CASSQQGRNQPQHF. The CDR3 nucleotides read TGTGCCAGCTCACAACAGGGGAGGAATCAGCCCCAGCATTTT.

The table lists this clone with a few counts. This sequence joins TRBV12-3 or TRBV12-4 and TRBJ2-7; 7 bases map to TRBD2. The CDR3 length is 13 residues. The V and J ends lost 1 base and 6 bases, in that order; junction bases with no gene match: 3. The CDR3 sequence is CASSLVGEGEQYF. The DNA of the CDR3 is TGTGCCAGCAGTTTAGTAGGGGAGGGCGAGCAGTACTTC.

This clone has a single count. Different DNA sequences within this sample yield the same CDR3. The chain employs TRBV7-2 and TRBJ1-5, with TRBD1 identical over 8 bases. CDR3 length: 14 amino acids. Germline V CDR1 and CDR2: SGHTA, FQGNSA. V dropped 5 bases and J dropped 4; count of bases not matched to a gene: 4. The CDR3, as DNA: TGTGCCAGCAGCCCCCGGACAGGGAATCAGCCCCAGCATTTT. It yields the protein CASSPRTGNQPQHF.

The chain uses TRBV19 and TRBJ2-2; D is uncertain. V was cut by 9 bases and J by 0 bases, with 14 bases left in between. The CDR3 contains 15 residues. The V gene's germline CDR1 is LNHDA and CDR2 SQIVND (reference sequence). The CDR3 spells CASYRATSNTGELFF. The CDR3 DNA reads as TGTGCCAGCTACAGAGCCACTTCGAACACCGGGGAGCTGTTTTTT.

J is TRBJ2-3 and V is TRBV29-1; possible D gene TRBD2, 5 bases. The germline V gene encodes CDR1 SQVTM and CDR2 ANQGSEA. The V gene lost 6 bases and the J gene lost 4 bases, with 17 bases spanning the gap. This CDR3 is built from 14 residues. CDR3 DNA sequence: TGCAGCGTGGAATATGGACTGCGCGCAGATACGCAGTATTTT. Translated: CSVEYGLRADTQYF.

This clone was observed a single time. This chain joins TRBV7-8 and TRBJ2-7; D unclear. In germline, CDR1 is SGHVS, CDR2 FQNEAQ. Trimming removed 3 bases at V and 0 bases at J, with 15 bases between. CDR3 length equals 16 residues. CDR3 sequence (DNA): TGTGCCAGCAGCTTTTCACTGCAAATCTCCTCCTACGAGCAGTACTTC. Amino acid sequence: CASSFSLQISSYEQYF.

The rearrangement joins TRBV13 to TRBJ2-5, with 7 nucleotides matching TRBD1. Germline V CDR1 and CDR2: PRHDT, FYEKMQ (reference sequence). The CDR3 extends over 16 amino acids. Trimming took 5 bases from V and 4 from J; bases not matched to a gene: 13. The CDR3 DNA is TGTGCCAGCAGCGCAAGACAGGGTTCCTGGGGAGAGACCCAGTACTTC. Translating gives CASSARQGSWGETQYF.

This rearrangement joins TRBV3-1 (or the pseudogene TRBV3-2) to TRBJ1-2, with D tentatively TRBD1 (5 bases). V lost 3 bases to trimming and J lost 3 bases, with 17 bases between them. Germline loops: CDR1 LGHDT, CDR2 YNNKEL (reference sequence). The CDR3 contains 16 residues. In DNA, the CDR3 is TGTGCCAGCAGCCAGGAGGGGACCCAGAGGGACTATGGCTACACCTTC. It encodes CASSQEGTQRDYGYTF.

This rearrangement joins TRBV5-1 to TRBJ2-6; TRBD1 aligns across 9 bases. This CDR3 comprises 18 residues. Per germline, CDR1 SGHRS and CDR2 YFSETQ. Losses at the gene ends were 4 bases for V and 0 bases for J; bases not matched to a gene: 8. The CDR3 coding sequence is TGCGCCAGCAGCGTACGGGACAGGGCGAGCTCTGGGGCCAACGTCCTGACTTTC. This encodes CASSVRDRASSGANVLTF.

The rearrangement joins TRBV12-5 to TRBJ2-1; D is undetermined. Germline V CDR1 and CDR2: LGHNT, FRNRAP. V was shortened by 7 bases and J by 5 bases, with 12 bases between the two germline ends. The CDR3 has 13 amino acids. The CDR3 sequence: CASEEWADNEQFF. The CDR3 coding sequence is TGTGCTAGTGAAGAATGGGCTGACAATGAGCAGTTCTTC.

The DNA for the CDR3 is TGTGCCAGCAGCCATCTACAGGGCTACACCGGGGAGCTGTTTTTT. It translates to CASSHLQGYTGELFF. The chain uses TRBV4-2 and TRBJ2-2, with D tentatively TRBD1 (6 bases). The CDR3 sequence is 15 residues long. CDR1 and CDR2 from the germline V gene are LGHNA and YNFKEQ. Deletions cut 3 bases from V and 3 bases from J, with 11 bases between.

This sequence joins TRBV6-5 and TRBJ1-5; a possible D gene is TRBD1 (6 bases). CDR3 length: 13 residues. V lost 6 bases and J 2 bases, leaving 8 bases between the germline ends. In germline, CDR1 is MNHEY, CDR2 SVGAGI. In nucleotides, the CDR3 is TGTGCCAGCAGCAACAGGGGCAATCAGCCCCAGCATTTT. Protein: CASSNRGNQPQHF.

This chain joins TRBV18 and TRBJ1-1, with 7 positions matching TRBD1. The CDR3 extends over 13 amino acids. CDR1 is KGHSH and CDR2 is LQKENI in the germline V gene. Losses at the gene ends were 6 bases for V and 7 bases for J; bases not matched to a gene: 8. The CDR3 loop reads CASSRGQGNEAFF. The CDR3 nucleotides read TGTGCCAGCTCGAGGGGGCAGGGTAATGAAGCTTTCTTT.

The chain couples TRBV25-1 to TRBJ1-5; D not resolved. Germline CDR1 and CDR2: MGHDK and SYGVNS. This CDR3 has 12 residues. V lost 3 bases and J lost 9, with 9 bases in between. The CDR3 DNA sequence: TGTGCCAGCAGTGATCCGACGGGGCCCCAGCATTTT. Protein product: CASSDPTGPQHF. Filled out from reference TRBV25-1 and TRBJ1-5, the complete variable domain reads EADIYQTPRYLVIGTGKKITLECSQTMGHDKMYWYQQDPGMELHLIHYSYGVNSTEKGDLSSESTVSRIRTEHFPLTLESARPSHTSQYLCASSDPTGPQHFGDGTRLSIL.

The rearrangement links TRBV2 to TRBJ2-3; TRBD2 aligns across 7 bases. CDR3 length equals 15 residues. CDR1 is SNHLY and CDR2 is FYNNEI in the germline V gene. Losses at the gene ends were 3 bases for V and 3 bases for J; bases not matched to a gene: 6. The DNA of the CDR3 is TGTGCCAGCAGTGAGGGAGGGACTACTACAGATACGCAGTATTTT. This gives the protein CASSEGGTTTDTQYF.

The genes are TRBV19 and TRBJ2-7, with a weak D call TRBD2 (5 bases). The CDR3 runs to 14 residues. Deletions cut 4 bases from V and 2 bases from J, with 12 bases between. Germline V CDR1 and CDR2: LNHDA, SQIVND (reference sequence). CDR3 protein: CASSTGGHTYEQYF. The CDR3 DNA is TGTGCCAGTAGTACCGGAGGTCATACCTACGAGCAGTACTTC.